This TCR beta chain was captured by sequencing in a study of shared clonotypes between healthy human individuals. The protocol was immunoSEQ multiplex PCR, while the TCRdb copy is restricted to in-frame clones and leaves out a portion. The sample carries 780,000 or so clones, roughly 72% recorded once. V shed 3 bases, J shed 6 bases, and the junction held 7 bases outside the gene matches. Germline V CDR1 and CDR2: MDHEN, SYDVKM. This CDR3 contains 15 residues. The sequencing sample was made of memory CD4+ T cells sorted from blood. Subset denoted: CD45RA-negative fraction. The clonotype was recovered from a woman in her twenties or thirties in good health. This sequence joins TRBV28 and TRBJ1-4; the match to TRBD1 covers 7 bases. CDR3 amino acids: CASSFGGRGYEKLFF. Here the CDR3 DNA reads TGTGCCAGCAGTTTCGGGGGCAGGGGGTATGAAAAACTGTTTTTT. The full variable domain, completed using reference TRBV28 and TRBJ1-4, is DVKVTQSSRYLVKRTGEKVFLECVQDMDHENMFWYRQDPGLGLRLIYFSYDVKMKEKGDIPEGYSVSREKKERFSLILESASTNQTSMYLCASSFGGRGYEKLFFGSGTQLSVL.